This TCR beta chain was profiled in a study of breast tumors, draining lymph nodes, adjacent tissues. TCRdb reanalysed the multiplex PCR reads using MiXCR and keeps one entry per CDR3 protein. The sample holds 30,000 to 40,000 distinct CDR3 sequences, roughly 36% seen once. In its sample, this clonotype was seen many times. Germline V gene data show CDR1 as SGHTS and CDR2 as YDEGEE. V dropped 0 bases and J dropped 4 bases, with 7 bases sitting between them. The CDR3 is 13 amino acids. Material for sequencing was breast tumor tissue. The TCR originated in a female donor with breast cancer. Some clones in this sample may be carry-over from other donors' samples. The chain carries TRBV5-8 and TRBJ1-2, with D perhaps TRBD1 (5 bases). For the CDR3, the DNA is TGTGCCAGCAGCTTGGGGGGGGGCTATGGCTACACCTTC. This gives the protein CASSLGGGYGYTF.